The source of this T cell receptor beta chain is a study of beta chain features in type 1 diabetes. Every bit of the isolated RNA underwent reverse transcription, so sequencing read expressed TCRB transcripts. TCRdb's copy holds only in-frame clones and misses some; the assay was immunoSEQ multiplex PCR. The sample lists 390,000 or so clones, approximately 15% occurring once. The germline V gene has CDR1 KGHSH and CDR2 LQKENI. This CDR3 is 13 amino acids long. The V gene lost 2 bases and the J gene lost 1 base, with 5 bases spanning the gap. For this clone: Different DNA sequences within this sample yield the same CDR3.

This TCR was recovered from a man aged 25-40 years in good health. This chain links TRBV18 with TRBJ2-5; D is possibly TRBD2 (5 bases). The sequenced sample was naive CD4+ T cells from blood. The CDR3 loop is CASSPGLQETQYF. For the CDR3, the DNA is TGTGCCAGCTCACCAGGACTCCAAGAGACCCAGTACTTC.